A single sample is the source of the 9 T cell receptor beta chains below, sequenced in a study of spatial heterogeneity in lung cancer. Indicated time point: sample taken at primary tumor resection. TCRdb re-derived calls from the 5' RACE reads in MiXCR, one entry per CDR3 protein. The sample contains about 92,000 distinct CDR3 sequences, over 9.5% of which appear only once. Sequencing used PBMCs, obtained at surgery. These receptors all come from a male donor with early-stage non-small cell lung cancer.

This chain joins TRBV29-1 and TRBJ2-7, with a possible D match to TRBD2 (5 bases). The germline CDR1 and CDR2 sequences are SQVTM and ANQGSEA. The CDR3 totals 13 residues. Trimming stripped 4 bases from V and 2 bases from J, with 12 bases between. CDR3 sequence (DNA): TGCAGCGTTGTTGAAAGCGGTCCCTACGAGCAGTACTTC. Residues: CSVVESGPYEQYF.

This clonotype was recorded at least ten times. The chain carries TRBV12-3 or TRBV12-4 and TRBJ2-3; no clear D gene. Trimming shortened V by 5 bases and J by 6 bases, and 9 bases separated the two germline ends. The CDR3 consists of 12 residues. The CDR3 region has the DNA TGTGCCAGCAGTCTGATGGGCGATACGCAGTATTTT. Its protein product is CASSLMGDTQYF.

In this sample, this clonotype turned up a few times. The genes are TRBV21-1 and TRBJ2-7; TRBD1, as called in the table, went unchecked against the DNA. TRBV21-1 is given as a pseudogene. CDR3 length: 14 residues. CDR3 nucleotide sequence: TGTGCCAGCAGCAAATGTCAGCCCCCCTACGAGCAGTACTTC. Its protein product is CASSKCQPPYEQYF.

The CDR3 DNA sequence: TGTGCCAGCAGTTTAGGGACAGTCGAGACCCAGTACTTC. Protein sequence: CASSLGTVETQYF. This chain uses TRBV12-3 or TRBV12-4 with TRBJ2-5; possible D gene TRBD1, 6 bases. CDR3 length equals 13 residues. The V end lost 1 base, the J end lost 5 bases, and 8 bases lay between the germline ends.

This clonotype was seen only a few times. The V and J genes are TRBV28 and TRBJ2-3; D unclear. Germline V lookup: CDR1 MDHEN, CDR2 SYDVKM. The CDR3 loop spans 15 amino acids. V was cut by 5 bases and J by 2 bases, with 14 bases left in between. CDR3 DNA: TGTGCCAGCAGTACCCTAGTGGCGAACACAGATACGCAGTATTTT. Its translation: CASSTLVANTDTQYF.

This clonotype showed up just a few times. V usage is TRBV12-3 or TRBV12-4 and J usage is TRBJ2-5; 7 bases are shared with TRBD2. V dropped 2 bases and J dropped 9; count of bases not matched to a gene: 6. The CDR3 is 13 amino acids. As DNA, the CDR3 is TGTGCCAGCAGTTTAAGGGGCAGCGGGGCCCAGTACTTC. Translating gives CASSLRGSGAQYF.

This clonotype came up a few times. One junction end does not reproduce the germline sequence, and a read error may be involved. The chain employs TRBV12-3 or TRBV12-4 and TRBJ1-6; D not resolved. The CDR3 loop spans 13 amino acids. In nucleotides, the CDR3 is TGTGCCAGCAGTATAGCAGCGAATTCACCCCTCCACTTT. As protein: CASSIAANSPLHF.

Only a few counts were recorded for this clonotype. The rearrangement uses TRBV14 and TRBJ1-2; no firm D call. This CDR3 has 15 residues. Trimming took off 4 bases at V and 2 bases at J, with 14 bases between the two ends. The germline V gene has CDR1 SGHDN and CDR2 FVKESK. The DNA for the CDR3 is TGTGCCAGCAGCCCATATGCTGTTTGGAACTATGGCTACACCTTC. Residues: CASSPYAVWNYGYTF.

This clonotype was seen many times. The genes are TRBV18 and TRBJ2-5; TRBD2 might be the D (6 bases). This CDR3 spans 13 amino acids. With 6 bases removed from V and 4 bases from J, the gap between germline ends came to 12 bases. Germline V gene data show CDR1 as KGHSH and CDR2 as LQKENI. This chain's CDR3 is CASSTDYGETQYF. CDR3 coding DNA: TGTGCCAGCTCGACGGACTATGGAGAGACCCAGTACTTC.